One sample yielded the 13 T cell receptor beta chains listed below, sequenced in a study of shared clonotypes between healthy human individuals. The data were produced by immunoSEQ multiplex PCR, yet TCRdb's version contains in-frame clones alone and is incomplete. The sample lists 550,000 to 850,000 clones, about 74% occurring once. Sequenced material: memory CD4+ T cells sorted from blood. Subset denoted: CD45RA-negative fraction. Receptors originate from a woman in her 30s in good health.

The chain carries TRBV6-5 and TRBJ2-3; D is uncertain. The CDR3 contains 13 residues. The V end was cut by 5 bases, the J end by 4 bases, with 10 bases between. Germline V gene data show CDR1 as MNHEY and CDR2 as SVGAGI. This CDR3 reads CASSRSLSDTQYF. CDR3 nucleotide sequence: TGTGCCAGCAGTCGTAGCCTTTCAGATACGCAGTATTTT.

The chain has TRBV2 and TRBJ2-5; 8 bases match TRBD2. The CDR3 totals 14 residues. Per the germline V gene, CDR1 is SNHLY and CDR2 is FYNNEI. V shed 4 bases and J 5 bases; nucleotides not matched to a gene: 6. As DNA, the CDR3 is TGTGCCAGCAGTGCCCGGGAGGGGGGGGAGACCCAGTACTTC. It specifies CASSAREGGETQYF.

The CDR3 protein is CASSLSNTEAFF. The CDR3 bases are TGTGCCAGCAGTCTGTCGAACACTGAAGCTTTCTTT. This rearrangement joins TRBV6-6 to TRBJ1-1; D gene uncertain. This CDR3 has 12 amino acids. Trimming removed 5 bases at V and 1 base at J, with 5 bases between. The germline V gene encodes CDR1 MNHNY and CDR2 SVGAGI (reference sequence).

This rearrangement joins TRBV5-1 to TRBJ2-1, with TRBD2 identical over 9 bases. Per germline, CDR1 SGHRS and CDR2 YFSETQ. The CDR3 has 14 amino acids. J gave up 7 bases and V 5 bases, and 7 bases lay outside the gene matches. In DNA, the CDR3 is TGCGCCAGCAGGTTAGCGGGAGTGGGGAATGAGCAGTTCTTC. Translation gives CASRLAGVGNEQFF.

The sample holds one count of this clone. This CDR3 reads CATRVLGGAGNTEAFF. DNA for the CDR3: TGTGCCACCAGGGTCTTGGGAGGGGCCGGGAACACTGAAGCTTTCTTT. J is TRBJ1-1 and V is TRBV15; possibly TRBD1 for D (5 bases). Deletions cut 6 bases from V and 1 base from J, with 18 bases between. The CDR3 spans 16 residues. Germline assignment: CDR1 LNHNV and CDR2 YYDKDF (reference sequence).

CDR3 in amino acids: CASSRQFTGELFF. The DNA of the CDR3 is TGTGCCAGTTCAAGGCAGTTCACCGGGGAGCTGTTTTTT. The J gene is TRBJ2-2, the V gene TRBV11-2; D is unresolved. The CDR3 extends over 13 amino acids. Germline CDR1 and CDR2: SGHAT and FQNNGV. Trimming left V 9 bases short and J 4 bases short, with 12 bases between.

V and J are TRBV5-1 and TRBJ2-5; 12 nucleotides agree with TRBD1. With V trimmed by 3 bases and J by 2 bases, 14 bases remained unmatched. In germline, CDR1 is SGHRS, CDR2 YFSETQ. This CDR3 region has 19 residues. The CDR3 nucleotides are TGCGCCAGCAGCTGGGGGCCCGGGACAGGGGGCGGTCGGCAAGAGACCCAGTACTTC. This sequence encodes CASSWGPGTGGGRQETQYF. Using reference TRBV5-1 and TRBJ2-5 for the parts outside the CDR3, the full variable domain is KAGVTQTPRYLIKTRGQQVTLSCSPISGHRSVSWYQQTPGQGLQFLFEYFSETQRNKGNFPGRFSGRQFSNSRSEMNVSTLELGDSALYLCASSWGPGTGGGRQETQYFGPGTRLLVL.

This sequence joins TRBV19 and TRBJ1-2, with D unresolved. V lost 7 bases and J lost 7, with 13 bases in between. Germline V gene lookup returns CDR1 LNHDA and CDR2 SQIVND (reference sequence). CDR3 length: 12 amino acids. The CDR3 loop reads CASISDGRGYTF. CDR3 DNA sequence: TGTGCCAGTATATCCGATGGTCGTGGCTACACCTTC.

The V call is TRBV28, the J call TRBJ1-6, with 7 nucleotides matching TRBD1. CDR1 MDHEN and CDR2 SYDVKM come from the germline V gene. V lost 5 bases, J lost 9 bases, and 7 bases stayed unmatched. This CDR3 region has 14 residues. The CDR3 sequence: CASSQTGNGSPLHF. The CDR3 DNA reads TGTGCCAGCAGTCAGACAGGGAACGGTTCACCCCTCCACTTT. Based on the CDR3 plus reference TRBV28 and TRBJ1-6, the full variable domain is DVKVTQSSRYLVKRTGEKVFLECVQDMDHENMFWYRQDPGLGLRLIYFSYDVKMKEKGDIPEGYSVSREKKERFSLILESASTNQTSMYLCASSQTGNGSPLHFGNGTRLTVT.

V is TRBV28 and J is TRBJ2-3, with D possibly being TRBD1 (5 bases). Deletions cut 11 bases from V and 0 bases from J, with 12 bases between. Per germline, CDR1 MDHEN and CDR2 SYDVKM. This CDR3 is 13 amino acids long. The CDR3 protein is CAVDSSSTDTQYF. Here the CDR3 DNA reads TGTGCCGTTGACAGTTCTAGCACAGATACGCAGTATTTT.

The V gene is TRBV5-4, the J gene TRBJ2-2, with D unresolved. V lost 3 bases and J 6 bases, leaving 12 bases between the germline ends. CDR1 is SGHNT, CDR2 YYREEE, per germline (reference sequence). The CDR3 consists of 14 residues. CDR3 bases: TGTGCCAGCAGCTGGGTCGGTTTTCCCGGGGAGCTGTTTTTT. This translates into CASSWVGFPGELFF.

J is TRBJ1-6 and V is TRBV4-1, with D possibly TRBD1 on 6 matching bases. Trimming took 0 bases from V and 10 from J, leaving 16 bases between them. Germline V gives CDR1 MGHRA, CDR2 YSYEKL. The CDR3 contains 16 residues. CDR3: CASSQDRRGFGSPLHF. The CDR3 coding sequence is TGCGCCAGCAGCCAAGATCGGAGGGGGTTTGGGTCACCCCTCCACTTT.

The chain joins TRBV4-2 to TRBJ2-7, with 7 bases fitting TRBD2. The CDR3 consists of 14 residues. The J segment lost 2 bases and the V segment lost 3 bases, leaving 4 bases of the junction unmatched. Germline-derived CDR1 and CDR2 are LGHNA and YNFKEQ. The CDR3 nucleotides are TGTGCCAGCAGCCAGCGGGGGACCACCTACGAGCAGTACTTC. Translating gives CASSQRGTTYEQYF.